The 14 T cell receptor beta chains below come from one sample, sequenced in a study of graft-versus-host responses after intestinal transplantation. Sequenced by immunoSEQ multiplex PCR; TCRdb stores in-frame clones only, minus some. The data hold over 70,000 clones, with about 94% observed a single time. Their specific antigens are unknown. Source: unstimulated CD8+ T cells sorted from spleen or lymph node cells, taken before intestinal transplant. Receptors originate from a human donor who received an intestinal transplant.

The rearrangement uses TRBV6-5 and TRBJ2-3, with 8 bases aligning to TRBD2. Germline V gene lookup returns CDR1 MNHEY and CDR2 SVGAGI. The trim removed 5 bases at V and 3 bases at J, leaving 7 bases unmatched. The CDR3 spans 15 residues. DNA of the CDR3: TGTGCCAGCAGTAGCGGGGGAGTGGAAACAGATACGCAGTATTTT. It is translated as CASSSGGVETDTQYF.

V usage is TRBV2 and J usage is TRBJ1-2, with D maybe TRBD1 (5 bases). CDR1 and CDR2 (germline): SNHLY, FYNNEI. The ends were cut back, 8 bases at V and 6 bases at J, with 22 bases in the middle. This CDR3 has 15 residues. This CDR3 is CASQRQGGAVHGYTF. The CDR3, as DNA: TGTGCCAGCCAAAGGCAGGGCGGGGCGGTTCATGGCTACACCTTC.

The chain uses TRBV18 and TRBJ2-7; D uncertain. The J call is uncertain, as TRBJ2-1 better fits the DNA end. The CDR3 extends over 14 amino acids. Germline loops: CDR1 KGHSH, CDR2 LQKENI. The CDR3: CASSHLWLSNEQFF. CDR3 in DNA: TGTGCCAGCTCACACTTATGGCTAAGCAATGAGCAGTTCTTC.

The chain carries TRBV5-1 and TRBJ1-3; D gene uncertain. There are 15 residues in the CDR3. V gave up 2 bases and J gave up 8 bases, with 17 bases separating them. CDR1 and CDR2 from the germline V gene are SGHRS and YFSETQ. CDR3 region: CASSFQVATWDTIYF. The CDR3, as DNA: TGCGCCAGCAGCTTCCAGGTAGCCACGTGGGACACCATATATTTT.

Here the CDR3 reads CATSRTMGWGKLFF. DNA for the CDR3: TGTGCCACCAGCAGAACTATGGGGTGGGGAAAACTGTTTTTT. This chain joins TRBV15 and TRBJ1-4; no clear D. The V and J ends lost 2 bases and 10 bases respectively, with 14 bases between them. CDR1 and CDR2 (germline): LNHNV, YYDKDF (reference sequence). This CDR3 contains 14 residues.

The J gene is TRBJ2-2, the V gene TRBV10-1; 11 bases are shared with TRBD2. Trimming removed 4 bases from V and 2 bases from J; junction bases left unmatched: 6. CDR1 and CDR2 (germline): WNHNN, SYGVQD (reference sequence). The length of the CDR3 is 17 residues. CDR3 residues: CASSVVAGGPNTGELFF. The CDR3 region has the DNA TGCGCCAGCAGTGTTGTAGCGGGAGGGCCAAACACCGGGGAGCTGTTTTTT.

The CDR3 DNA reads TGCGCCAGCAGCCAAGAGGTGGCAGAGCTGTTTTTT. Translating gives CASSQEVAELFF. V is TRBV4-1 and J is TRBJ2-2; D gene ambiguous. This CDR3 is 12 amino acids long. Germline CDR1 and CDR2: MGHRA and YSYEKL. V lost 0 bases, J lost 11 bases, and 7 bases lay in between.

In the case of this clone: This same CDR3 is encoded by further DNA sequences in the sample. The genes are TRBV27 and TRBJ2-7; D is ambiguous. The ends were cut back, 5 bases at V and 1 base at J, with 9 bases in the middle. Germline V CDR1 and CDR2: MNHEY, SMNVEV (reference sequence). The CDR3 is made up of 13 amino acids. In DNA, the CDR3 is TGTGCCAGCAGTCTCGGCAGGTCCTACGAGCAGTACTTC. As protein: CASSLGRSYEQYF.

This chain links TRBV30 with TRBJ2-3; D ambiguous. Germline values: CDR1 GTSNPN, CDR2 SVGIG (reference sequence). This CDR3 spans 13 amino acids. The germline V and J ends were trimmed by 1 base and 2 bases, with 7 bases remaining between them. CDR3 nucleotide sequence: TGTGCCTGGAGTGACCCGAACACAGATACGCAGTATTTT. Residues: CAWSDPNTDTQYF.

The chain joins TRBV2 to TRBJ2-1; D perhaps matches TRBD1 (6 bases). V lost 5 bases and J 2 bases, leaving 13 bases between the germline ends. From germline, CDR1 is SNHLY and CDR2 FYNNEI. This CDR3 has 15 amino acids. The CDR3 DNA is TGTGCCAGCAGTTTGACAGGAGGCGCCTACAATGAGCAGTTCTTC. Encoded protein: CASSLTGGAYNEQFF.

V is TRBV19 and J is TRBJ2-1, with 11 bases fitting TRBD2. Germline V CDR1 and CDR2: LNHDA, SQIVND (reference sequence). The CDR3 length is 15 residues. The J segment lost 8 bases and the V segment lost 1 base, leaving 4 bases of the junction unmatched. The CDR3 here is CASSIVSGRADEQFF. The CDR3 nucleotides are TGTGCCAGTAGTATAGTTAGCGGGAGGGCCGATGAGCAGTTCTTC.

In its sample, this clone was seen once. CDR3 DNA sequence: TGCGCCAGCAGCTTCCGGGACACGGACACCGGGGAGCTGTTTTTT. Translation: CASSFRDTDTGELFF. The rearrangement uses TRBV5-1 and TRBJ2-2; D possibly corresponds to TRBD1 (6 bases). Germline V lookup: CDR1 SGHRS, CDR2 YFSETQ. This CDR3 spans 15 amino acids. The V end was cut by 2 bases, the J end by 3 bases, with 11 bases between.

This chain links TRBV27 with TRBJ1-3; 7 nucleotides agree with TRBD1. CDR3 length: 15 amino acids. Looked up from germline, CDR1 is MNHEY and CDR2 is SMNVEV (reference sequence). The V gene end was trimmed by 0 bases and the J gene end by 2 bases; junction bases not matched to a gene: 1. CDR3 sequence (DNA): TGTGCCAGCAGTTTATCAGGGGGCCCTGGAAACACCATATATTTT. It is translated as CASSLSGGPGNTIYF.

This clone occurred once. The chain links TRBV9 to TRBJ2-1, with 7 bases matching TRBD2. There are 17 residues in the CDR3. In germline, CDR1 is SGDLS, CDR2 YYNGEE. V was pared by 3 bases and J by 2 bases, with 11 bases of the junction left unmatched. The CDR3 sequence: CASSARRDAGAYNEQFF. The CDR3 nucleotides are TGTGCCAGCAGCGCCCGAAGGGATGCGGGAGCCTACAATGAGCAGTTCTTC. Full variable domain (missing parts from reference TRBV9 and TRBJ2-1): DSGVTQTPKHLITATGQRVTLRCSPRSGDLSVYWYQQSLDQGLQFLIQYYNGEERAKGNILERFSAQQFPDLHSELNLSSLELGDSALYFCASSARRDAGAYNEQFFGPGTRLTVL.